This T cell receptor (beta chain) was sequenced in a study of T-cell reconstitution after alpha-beta-depleted transplantation in children. Findings of the study overall: At the one-year point after transplant, T-cell counts and TCRbeta diversity were found to come mostly from T cells that had been newly produced. Several hundred expanded graft clones reportedly gave rise to the alpha-beta T cells present about two months after transplant.

Library preparation (for TCRbeta) was performed with unique molecular identifiers. TCRdb passed the PCR reads through MiXCR, listing each CDR3 protein once. Of approximately 230,000 distinct CDR3 sequences detected, 20% to 30% appear once; the ten largest clones hold around 4.8%. CDR3 length: 11 residues. Germline CDR1 ENHRY, CDR2 SYGVKD. Trimming pared 10 bases from V and 1 base from J, leaving 5 bases between. In the case of this clonotype: Its antigen remains unidentified.

The sequence was collected from a female patient aged 2-9 years who had a stem cell transplant for congenital amegakaryocytic thrombocytopenia, so the T cells may come from the graft donor. This sample comprised PBMCs, mostly from graft donor cells, obtained 360 days after TCRalphabeta/CD19-depleted stem cell transplant. J is TRBJ1-3 and V is TRBV10-3; D gene ambiguous. As DNA, the CDR3 is TGTGCCACTATTTCTGGAAACACCATATATTTT. Its protein product is CATISGNTIYF.